The 24 T cell receptor beta chains reported below all come from one sample, sequenced in a study of molecular identifiers for immune sequencing clone quantification. TCRdb reprocessed the PCR reads via MiXCR and lists one record per CDR3 protein. The sample holds approximately 500,000 distinct CDR3 sequences, around a fifth seen once. Sequenced material: naive CD8+ T cells from blood, with Jurkat cell RNA spiked in. Subset specified: FACS-sorted CD8+CD4-CCR7+CD45RA+ naive T cells. These receptors came from a human donor in good health. Some libraries in this study had Jurkat cell RNA spiked in.

Worth noting for this clonotype: A read error may be the cause here, since a much bigger clone is one base away. The J gene is TRBJ2-5, the V gene TRBV7-9, with D maybe TRBD1 (5 bases). Germline assignment: CDR1 SEHNR and CDR2 FQNEAQ (reference sequence). V lost 5 bases, J lost 4 bases, and 14 bases lay in between. The CDR3 totals 14 residues. DNA for the CDR3: TGTGCCAGCAGCCAGCTGGGGCCCCGAGAGACCCAGTACTTC. It encodes CASSQLGPRETQYF.

This clonotype was counted only a few times. An end of the junction does not agree with germline; a read error may underlie this. The chain couples TRBV7-7 to TRBJ2-2, with 9 bases aligning to TRBD2. The CDR3 contains 16 residues. Germline CDR1 is SSHAT and CDR2 is FNYEAQ (reference sequence). The DNA for the CDR3 is TGTGCTAGCAGCTTAGAACTAGCGGGCACTGGCGGGGAGCTGTTTTTT. This sequence encodes CASSLELAGTGGELFF.

A few counts support this clonotype. V usage is TRBV5-6 and J usage is TRBJ1-1, with 8 bases matching TRBD1. CDR3 length equals 17 residues. V lost 1 base and J lost 4; bases outside the gene matches: 12. Germline CDR1 is SGHDT and CDR2 is YYEEEE. For the CDR3, the DNA is TGTGCCAGCAGCTTGTCACAGGGGGAAGTATTAGGCACTGAAGCTTTCTTT. Protein: CASSLSQGEVLGTEAFF.

This clonotype was detected a few times. The V and J genes are TRBV14 and TRBJ2-7; D may correspond to TRBD1 or TRBD2 (5 bases each). Trimming shortened V by 3 bases and J by 6 bases, and 15 bases separated the two germline ends. This CDR3 has 14 residues. Germline values: CDR1 SGHDN, CDR2 FVKESK. In nucleotides, the CDR3 is TGTGCCAGCAGCCACCCCGGGGCCGGGTTCGAGCAGTACTTC. This translates into CASSHPGAGFEQYF.

The chain combines TRBV6-5 with TRBJ1-6; D is unresolved. This CDR3 has 16 amino acids. Trimming stripped 5 bases from V and 2 bases from J, with 13 bases between. The germline gives CDR1 MNHEY, CDR2 SVGAGI. CDR3 coding DNA: TGTGCCAGCAGTGCCCAGACTGTGACCTATAATTCACCCCTCCACTTT. It translates to CASSAQTVTYNSPLHF.

The V call is TRBV3-1, the J call TRBJ2-2; D is possibly TRBD2 (7 bases). This CDR3 spans 17 amino acids. V was pared by 2 bases and J by 0 bases, with 13 bases between. CDR1 is LGHDT and CDR2 is YNNKEL in the germline V gene (reference sequence). In nucleotides, the CDR3 is TGTGCCAGCAGCCAAAGGGGAGGGACACCGAACACCGGGGAGCTGTTTTTT. It yields the protein CASSQRGGTPNTGELFF.

The V gene is TRBV28, the J gene TRBJ1-5; tentatively, D is TRBD1 (5 bases). V lost 1 base and J lost 5, with 12 bases in between. Germline CDR1 MDHEN, CDR2 SYDVKM. The CDR3 consists of 15 residues. The CDR3 DNA reads as TGTGCCAGCAGTTTATTAAGGGTGGGGGATCAGCCCCAGCATTTT. It specifies CASSLLRVGDQPQHF.

This clonotype was seen only a few times. The V and J genes are TRBV5-6 and TRBJ2-7; 9 nucleotides line up with TRBD1. The CDR3 runs to 15 residues. J lost 3 bases, V lost 0 bases, and 4 bases had no gene match. The germline V gene has CDR1 SGHDT and CDR2 YYEEEE. The CDR3: CASSLDGQGFYEQYF. CDR3 nucleotides: TGTGCCAGCAGCTTGGATGGACAGGGGTTCTACGAGCAGTACTTC. The full variable domain, rest sourced from reference TRBV5-6 and TRBJ2-7, is DAGVTQSPTHLIKTRGQQVTLRCSPKSGHDTVSWYQQALGQGPQFIFQYYEEEERQRGNFPDRFSGHQFPNYSSELNVNALLLGDSALYLCASSLDGQGFYEQYFGPGTRLTVT.

V usage is TRBV12-3 or TRBV12-4 and J usage is TRBJ2-7; no clear D gene. V was cut by 3 bases and J by 3 bases, with 15 bases left in between. The CDR3 extends over 15 amino acids. CDR3 bases: TGTGCCAGCAGTTTTCAATTCTCCAATCTCTACGAGCAGTACTTC. Translation: CASSFQFSNLYEQYF.

The chain uses TRBV6-4 and TRBJ2-1; 12 bases line up with TRBD1. CDR1 and CDR2 (germline): MRHNA, SNTAGT. V lost 0 bases and J lost 7; bases outside the gene matches: 4. The CDR3 totals 16 residues. The chain's CDR3 is CASSDSWGQGANEQFF. As DNA, the CDR3 is TGTGCCAGCAGTGACTCTTGGGGACAGGGGGCTAATGAGCAGTTCTTC.

The rearrangement links TRBV5-5 to TRBJ1-1, with unresolved D. CDR1 and CDR2 (germline): SGHKS, YYEKEE (reference sequence). CDR3 length equals 14 residues. Trimming left V 0 bases short and J 5 bases short, with 11 bases between. CDR3 amino acids: CASSLGPRLTEAFF. DNA for the CDR3: TGTGCCAGCAGCTTGGGCCCTCGATTAACTGAAGCTTTCTTT.

This clonotype turned up a few times. The genes are TRBV11-2 and TRBJ2-1; no clear D. This CDR3 contains 14 residues. Germline V lookup: CDR1 SGHAT, CDR2 FQNNGV. The germline V and J ends were trimmed by 5 bases and 4 bases, with 12 bases remaining between them. Here the CDR3 reads CASSPGLEYNEQFF. Here the CDR3 DNA reads TGTGCCAGCAGCCCCGGTTTAGAGTACAATGAGCAGTTCTTC.

This clonotype was observed a handful of times. The gene calls are TRBV6-2 or TRBV6-3 and TRBJ2-7, with D possibly matching TRBD1 (5 bases). V was pared by 2 bases and J by 6 bases, with 8 bases between. CDR1 and CDR2 (germline): MNHEY, SVGEGT. The CDR3 length is 12 residues. This CDR3 is CASSYGAPEQYF. CDR3 coding DNA: TGTGCCAGCAGTTACGGGGCCCCCGAGCAGTACTTC.

Turning to this clonotype: At one boundary the junction diverges from the germline segment, which might be a read error. The gene calls are TRBV20-1 and TRBJ2-1; TRBD2 aligns across 8 bases. Looked up from germline, CDR1 is DFQATT and CDR2 is SNEGSKA (reference sequence). The CDR3 runs to 12 residues. The CDR3, as DNA: TGCAGTGCTAGCGGGGGGGCCTATGAGCAGCTCTTC. Protein: CSASGGAYEQLF.

This chain joins TRBV24-1 and TRBJ2-3; possible D gene TRBD1, 5 bases. The CDR3 is 17 residues long. V shed 1 base and J shed 4 bases, with 17 bases lying between them. Per the germline V gene, CDR1 is KGHDR and CDR2 is SFDVKD. CDR3 protein: CATSDFKGPAPADTQYF. In DNA, the CDR3 is TGTGCCACCAGTGATTTCAAGGGGCCAGCACCGGCAGATACGCAGTATTTT.

This chain uses TRBV28 with TRBJ2-3; tentative D call: TRBD1 (5 bases). There are 15 residues in the CDR3. V lost 7 bases to trimming and J lost 2 bases, with 16 bases between them. CDR1 MDHEN and CDR2 SYDVKM come from the germline V gene. As DNA, the CDR3 is TGTGCCAGCAAACCGACAGCCAAATCCACAGATACGCAGTATTTT. The encoded protein is CASKPTAKSTDTQYF.

This clonotype was recorded many times. V and J are TRBV21-1 and TRBJ1-5; the table's D call of TRBD1 was not tested on the DNA. TRBV21-1 is deemed a pseudogene. CDR3 length: 15 amino acids. This CDR3 is CASNLGQGFRQPQHF. The CDR3 nucleotides are TGTGCCAGCAACCTGGGACAGGGCTTTAGGCAGCCCCAGCATTTT.

This clonotype turned up a few times. The genes are TRBV4-3 and TRBJ2-7; D gene unclear. From germline, CDR1 is LGHNA and CDR2 YSLEER. The CDR3 loop spans 14 amino acids. Trimming removed 1 base at V and 3 bases at J, with 10 bases between. Here the CDR3 DNA reads TGCGCCAGCAGCCAAGCGGTAATGGGCTACGAGCAGTACTTC. This codes for CASSQAVMGYEQYF.

This clonotype was recorded at least ten times. The chain combines TRBV7-9 with TRBJ2-3; the match to TRBD2 covers 12 bases. V shed 6 bases, J shed 4 bases, and the junction held 8 bases outside the gene matches. The CDR3 contains 16 residues. Germline CDR1 reads SEHNR; CDR2 reads FQNEAQ (reference sequence). CDR3 amino acids: CASRPTSGGYPDTQYF. CDR3 coding DNA: TGTGCCAGCAGACCGACTAGCGGGGGATACCCAGATACGCAGTATTTT. Based on the CDR3 plus reference TRBV7-9 and TRBJ2-3, the full variable domain is DTGVSQNPRHKITKRGQNVTFRCDPISEHNRLYWYRQTLGQGPEFLTYFQNEAQLEKSRLLSDRFSAERPKGSFSTLEIQRTEQGDSAMYLCASRPTSGGYPDTQYFGPGTRLTVL.

This clonotype showed up just once. The CDR3 is CASSYKYVMNQPQHF. In DNA, the CDR3 is TGTGCCAGCAGTTATAAATACGTGATGAATCAGCCCCAGCATTTT. The chain joins TRBV6-2 or TRBV6-3 to TRBJ1-5; D gene unclear. V was pared by 3 bases and J by 4 bases, with 13 bases between. The germline gives CDR1 MNHEY, CDR2 SVGEGT. The CDR3 length is 15 residues.

This clonotype was recorded at least ten times. The chain recombines TRBV29-1 with TRBJ1-1, with TRBD1 matching over 9 bases. Trimming at V came to 1 base and at J to 4 bases, leaving 10 bases not matched to a gene. CDR1 and CDR2 (germline): SQVTM, ANQGSEA. This CDR3 region has 16 residues. CDR3 residues: CSVEGFRTGATTEAFF. In DNA form, the CDR3 reads TGCAGCGTTGAAGGATTTCGGACAGGGGCAACCACTGAAGCTTTCTTT. Full variable domain (outside the CDR3, taken from reference TRBV29-1 and TRBJ1-1): SAVISQKPSRDICQRGTSLTIQCQVDSQVTMMFWYRQQPGQSLTLIATANQGSEATYESGFVIDKFPISRPNLTFSTLTVSNMSPEDSSIYLCSVEGFRTGATTEAFFGQGTRLTVV.

This clonotype was observed at least ten times. This chain connects TRBV7-9 to TRBJ1-3; possible D gene TRBD1, 5 bases. The CDR3 extends over 15 amino acids. Per germline, CDR1 SEHNR and CDR2 FQNEAQ (reference sequence). Trimming removed 1 base at V and 0 bases at J, with 7 bases between. CDR3 bases: TGTGCCAGCAGCTTAGACCAGGGCTCTGGAAACACCATATATTTT. Translation gives CASSLDQGSGNTIYF.

This clonotype has a count of ten or more. The CDR3 DNA reads TGTGCCAGCAGTTATACCGGGGCTATCACAGATACGCAGTATTTT. It translates to CASSYTGAITDTQYF. V gene TRBV6-2 or TRBV6-3 combines with J gene TRBJ2-3; D is perhaps TRBD1 or TRBD2 (5 bases each). The CDR3 runs to 15 residues. The germline V gene encodes CDR1 MNHEY and CDR2 SVGEGT. The V end was cut by 3 bases, the J end by 2 bases, with 12 bases between.

This clonotype was recorded a few times. The chain combines TRBV12-3 or TRBV12-4 with TRBJ1-6, with D unclear. The CDR3 contains 15 residues. The V end lost 3 bases, the J end lost 0 bases, and 6 bases lay between the germline ends. The CDR3 coding sequence is TGTGCCAGCAGTTTGCGATACTCCTATAATTCACCCCTCCACTTT. It encodes CASSLRYSYNSPLHF.